This T cell receptor beta chain stems from a study of T cell changes during pregnancy in multiple sclerosis. The repertoire was sequenced with immunoSEQ multiplex PCR; TCRdb's copy has only in-frame clones and lacks some. The sample consists of tens of thousands of clones, approximately 88% of them appearing once. The receptor's source is a female donor in good health, enrolled as a control in a pregnancy study. The source material was peripheral blood, sampled in the first trimester of pregnancy.

CDR3 DNA: TGCAGCGTTGAAGGACAGGGGGCGAACACTGAAGCTTTCTTT. Translated, it gives CSVEGQGANTEAFF. J is TRBJ1-1 and V is TRBV29-1; 10 positions match TRBD1. V was pared by 1 base and J by 1 base, with 0 bases of the junction left unmatched. The length of the CDR3 is 14 residues. CDR1 and CDR2 (germline): SQVTM, ANQGSEA.